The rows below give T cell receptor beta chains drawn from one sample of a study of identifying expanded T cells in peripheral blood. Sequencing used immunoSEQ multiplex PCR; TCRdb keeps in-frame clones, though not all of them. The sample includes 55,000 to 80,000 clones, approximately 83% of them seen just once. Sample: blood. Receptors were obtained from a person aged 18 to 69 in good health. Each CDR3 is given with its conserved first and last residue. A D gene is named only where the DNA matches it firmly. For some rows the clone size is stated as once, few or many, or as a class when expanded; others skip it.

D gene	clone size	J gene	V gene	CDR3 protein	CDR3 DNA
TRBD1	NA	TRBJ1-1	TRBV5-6	CASSLVQGKAFF	TGTGCCAGCAGCTTGGTACAGGGGAAAGCTTTCTTT
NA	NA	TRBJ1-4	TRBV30	CAWSEDEKLFF	TGTGCCTGGAGTGAGGATGAAAAACTGTTTTTT
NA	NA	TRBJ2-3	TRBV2	CASRGLYADTQYF	TGTGCCAGCAGGGGGCTCTACGCAGATACGCAGTATTTT
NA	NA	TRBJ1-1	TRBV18	CASSLFYPSTKGGGTEAFF	TGTGCCAGCTCACTATTTTATCCGTCGACAAAGGGGGGTGGCACTGAAGCTTTCTTT
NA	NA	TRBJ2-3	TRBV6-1	CASSEHFSGTSTINTQYF	TGTGCCAGCAGTGAACATTTCTCGGGGACTTCCACGATTAATACGCAGTATTTT
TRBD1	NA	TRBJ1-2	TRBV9	CASSPHGTGDQGYTF	TGTGCCAGCAGCCCCCACGGGACAGGGGATCAAGGCTACACCTTC
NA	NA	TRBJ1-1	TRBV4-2	CASSQVYHSEAFF	TGTGCCAGCAGCCAAGTTTATCACAGCGAAGCTTTCTTT
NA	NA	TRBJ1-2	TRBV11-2	CASSLDGNYGYTF	TGTGCCAGCAGCTTAGATGGGAACTATGGCTACACCTTC
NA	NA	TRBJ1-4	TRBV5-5	CASSPDSTTEKLFF	TGTGCCAGCAGCCCGGACTCTACCACTGAAAAACTGTTTTTT
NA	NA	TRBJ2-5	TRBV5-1	CASSLGQTQETQYF	TGCGCCAGCAGCTTGGGACAGACCCAAGAGACCCAGTACTTC
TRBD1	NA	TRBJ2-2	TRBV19	CASTKTGGGTGELFF	TGTGCCAGTACCAAGACAGGGGGCGGGACCGGGGAGCTGTTTTTT
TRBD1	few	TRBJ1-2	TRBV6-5	CASSYLRTGGSYGYTF	TGTGCCAGCAGTTACTTAAGGACAGGAGGGTCCTATGGCTACACCTTC
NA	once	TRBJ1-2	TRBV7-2	CASSSGGALGSGYTF	TGTGCCAGCAGCTCGGGCGGCGCATTAGGGTCGGGCTACACCTTC
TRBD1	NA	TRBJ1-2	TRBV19	CASSIVPGQAYYGYTF	TGTGCCAGTAGTATAGTCCCGGGACAGGCCTACTATGGCTACACCTTC
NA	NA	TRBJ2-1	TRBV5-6	CASSRGSEQFF	TGTGCCAGCAGCCGAGGGAGTGAGCAGTTCTTC
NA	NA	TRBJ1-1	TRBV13	CASSSTGTTEAFF	TGTGCCAGCAGCTCCACAGGGACCACTGAAGCTTTCTTT
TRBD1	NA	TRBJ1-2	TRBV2	CASSGRQGAQKGYTF	TGTGCCAGCAGTGGAAGACAGGGGGCGCAGAAAGGCTACACCTTC
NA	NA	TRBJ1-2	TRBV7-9	CASSLLREGYTF	TGTGCCAGCAGCCTCCTCCGGGAAGGCTACACCTTC
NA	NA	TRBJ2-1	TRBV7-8	CASSLAGGPNEQFF	TGTGCCAGCAGCTTAGCGGGGGGGCCCAATGAGCAGTTCTTC
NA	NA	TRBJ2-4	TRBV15	CATSKGASLLRDIQYF	TGTGCCACCAGCAAAGGGGCTTCTCTACTCCGGGACATTCAGTACTTC
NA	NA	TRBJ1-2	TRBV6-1	CASSEGPSVGRGGYTF	TGTGCCAGCAGTGAAGGTCCCTCCGTTGGGCGGGGTGGCTACACCTTC
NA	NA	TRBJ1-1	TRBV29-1	CSVSRLNTEAFF	TGCAGCGTTAGCAGATTGAACACTGAAGCTTTCTTT
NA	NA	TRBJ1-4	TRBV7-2	CASSLVARDPNEKLFF	TGTGCCAGCAGCTTGGTTGCTAGGGACCCTAATGAAAAACTGTTTTTT
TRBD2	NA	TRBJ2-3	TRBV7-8	CASSRTSGGAGRRTDTQYF	TGTGCCAGCAGCCGGACTAGCGGGGGGGCCGGTCGTCGCACAGATACGCAGTATTTT
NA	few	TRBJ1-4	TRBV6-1	CASSGRSATNEKLFF	TGTGCCAGCAGTGGCCGTTCCGCAACTAATGAAAAACTGTTTTTT
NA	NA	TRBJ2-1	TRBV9	CASSPLVNEQFF	TGTGCCAGCAGCCCGCTGGTCAATGAGCAGTTCTTC
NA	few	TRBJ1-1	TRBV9	CASSNAGGTEAFF	TGTGCCAGCAGCAACGCCGGCGGAACTGAAGCTTTCTTT
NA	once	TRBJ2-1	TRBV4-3	CASSQDEVTSYYNEQFF	TGCGCCAGCAGCCAAGACGAGGTAACTAGCTACTACAATGAGCAGTTCTTC
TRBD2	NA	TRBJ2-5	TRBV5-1	CASSPGTSGSKGETQYF	TGCGCCAGCAGCCCGGGGACTAGCGGGAGCAAGGGAGAGACCCAGTACTTC
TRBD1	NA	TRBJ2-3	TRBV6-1	CASSEQGANTQYF	TGTGCCAGCAGTGAACAGGGGGCGAATACGCAGTATTTT
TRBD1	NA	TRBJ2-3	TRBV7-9	CASSSGQGAGTDTQYF	TGTGCCAGCAGCTCAGGACAGGGGGCGGGCACAGATACGCAGTATTTT
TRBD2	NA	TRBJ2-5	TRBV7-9	CASKLAGGTKSNETQYF	TGTGCCAGTAAACTAGCGGGGGGGACAAAGTCCAATGAGACCCAGTACTTC
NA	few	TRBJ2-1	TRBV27	CASTSLGGHGYNEQFF	TGTGCCAGCACCTCCCTTGGGGGGCACGGCTACAATGAGCAGTTCTTC
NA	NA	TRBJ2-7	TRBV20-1	CSARGGLEQYF	TGCAGTGCTAGAGGGGGCCTCGAGCAGTACTTC
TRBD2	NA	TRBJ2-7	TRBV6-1	CASRGLAGNEQYF	TGTGCCAGCAGGGGACTAGCGGGAAACGAGCAGTACTTC
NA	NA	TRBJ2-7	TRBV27	CASSLDYYEQYF	TGTGCCAGCAGTTTAGACTACTACGAGCAGTACTTC
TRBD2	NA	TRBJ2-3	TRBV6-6	CASSPLAGGSTDTQYF	TGTGCCAGCAGCCCCCTAGCGGGGGGTAGCACAGATACGCAGTATTTT
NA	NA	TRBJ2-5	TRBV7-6	CASSLDGLETQYF	TGTGCCAGCAGCTTAGACGGCCTTGAGACCCAGTACTTC
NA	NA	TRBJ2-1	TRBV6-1	CASTERGNYNEQFF	TGTGCCAGCACCGAGAGGGGCAACTACAATGAGCAGTTCTTC